This TCR beta chain was observed in a study of T cells after yellow fever vaccination. Trimming took off 4 bases at V and 7 bases at J, with 15 bases between the two ends. This CDR3 spans 14 amino acids. Germline CDR1 is SGHRS and CDR2 is YFSETQ. On this clonotype: What it recognizes is unknown.

Points from the study as a whole: It was a small share of clonotypes that appeared in both CD4 and CD8 compartments. The booster response re-showed most primary clones: about 96% CD4, 88% CD8. Compared with primary, the secondary response was weaker and peaked at day 5, not 15.

A single record per CDR3 protein comes from TCRdb applying MiXCR to the 5' RACE reads. The sample records more than 450,000 distinct CDR3 sequences, 20% to 25% being singletons. This receptor was taken from a man between 18 and 35 years old who received the YFV17D yellow fever vaccine. The rearrangement joins TRBV5-1 to TRBJ2-1; D tentatively fits TRBD1 or TRBD2 (5 bases each). This material consisted of PBMCs, taken 21 days after the first yellow fever vaccination. The CDR3 DNA sequence: TGCGCCAGCAGCCCGGGACCCCGCTGGAATGAGCAGTTCTTC. It translates to CASSPGPRWNEQFF.